Below are 17 T cell receptor beta chains sequenced from a single sample in a study of T-cell memory formation after mild COVID-19 (dated by TCRdb to the early 2020s). Library construction relied on 5' RACE. The sequencer listed for this sample is Illumina NovaSeq 6000. TCRdb reran the public reads through fastp at Q25 and MiXCR, keeping productive beta chains. Rows matching on CDR3 protein sequence are summarized as one entry with the most common DNA and genes. This sample gives roughly 120,000 distinct CDR3 sequences in total; roughly 15% of them show up just once. The ten top clones hold approximately 15% of the sample. Sequences were obtained from PBMCs or a T cell subset sorted from them (not recorded which). Source of these receptors: an adult woman who had mild COVID-19 (a few samples of this study predate the infection). The sample titles of this study are shuffled in the database, so cell type and time point are left out; the donor was told from shared clones.

This clonotype was recorded a few times. DNA of the CDR3: TGTGCCAGCGTTCCCGAAACCCAGGGCAGGGCTACCCCCGGGGAGCTGTTTTTT. Translated, it gives CASVPETQGRATPGELFF. The chain recombines TRBV7-9 with TRBJ2-2; a weak D match, TRBD1 (5 bases). The ends were cut back, 8 bases at V and 6 bases at J, with 28 bases in the middle. The CDR3 has 18 amino acids. Germline CDR1 reads SEHNR; CDR2 reads FQNEAQ (reference sequence). The whole variable domain, filled in from reference TRBV7-9 and TRBJ2-2, reads DTGVSQNPRHKITKRGQNVTFRCDPISEHNRLYWYRQTLGQGPEFLTYFQNEAQLEKSRLLSDRFSAERPKGSFSTLEIQRTEQGDSAMYLCASVPETQGRATPGELFFGEGSRLTVL.

This clonotype has ten or more counts. The gene calls are TRBV5-1 and TRBJ2-5; D gene uncertain. Trimming stripped 5 bases from V and 2 bases from J, with 7 bases between. The CDR3 contains 12 residues. Germline V gene data show CDR1 as SGHRS and CDR2 as YFSETQ. CDR3 DNA sequence: TGCGCCAGCAGTTATCAGCAAGAGACCCAGTACTTC. Translated: CASSYQQETQYF.

This chain links TRBV7-9 with TRBJ1-2; 10 positions agree with TRBD1. Germline values: CDR1 SEHNR, CDR2 FQNEAQ (reference sequence). The CDR3 runs to 14 residues. Losses at the gene ends were 1 base for V and 6 bases for J; bases not matched to a gene: 2. CDR3 loop: CASSLGQGADGYTF. CDR3 DNA sequence: TGTGCCAGCAGCTTAGGACAGGGGGCTGATGGCTACACCTTC.

This clonotype occurred a few times. V and J are TRBV5-1 and TRBJ2-2, with D perhaps given as TRBD1 or TRBD2 (6 bases each). This CDR3 comprises 15 residues. The V gene lost 5 bases and the J gene lost 2 bases, with 13 bases spanning the gap. CDR1 is SGHRS, CDR2 YFSETQ, per germline. The CDR3 is CASRQQGGNTGELFF. The DNA of the CDR3 is TGCGCCAGCAGGCAACAGGGAGGAAACACCGGGGAGCTGTTTTTT.

The chain employs TRBV5-6 and TRBJ2-3; D is perhaps TRBD1 (5 bases). V gave up 3 bases and J gave up 8 bases, with 16 bases separating them. CDR3 length equals 14 residues. The germline V gene has CDR1 SGHDT and CDR2 YYEEEE. The DNA of the CDR3 is TGTGCCAGCAGCTGGCAACAGGCCCGGCCTACGCAGTATTTT. Its protein product is CASSWQQARPTQYF.

V and J are TRBV29-1 and TRBJ2-5; D might be TRBD2 (7 bases). The CDR3 contains 16 residues. Trimming left V 4 bases short and J 2 bases short, with 20 bases between. Germline V gene lookup returns CDR1 SQVTM and CDR2 ANQGSEA. In DNA form, the CDR3 reads TGCAGCGTTGCTCACTGGGGGGGGGGCTTACAAGAGACCCAGTACTTC. This sequence encodes CSVAHWGGGLQETQYF. Full variable domain (missing parts from reference TRBV29-1 and TRBJ2-5): SAVISQKPSRDICQRGTSLTIQCQVDSQVTMMFWYRQQPGQSLTLIATANQGSEATYESGFVIDKFPISRPNLTFSTLTVSNMSPEDSSIYLCSVAHWGGGLQETQYFGPGTRLLVL.

The chain joins TRBV7-2 to TRBJ1-2; 9 bases align to TRBD1. J was trimmed by 6 bases and V by 4 bases; bases with no gene match: 6. The V gene's germline CDR1 is SGHTA and CDR2 FQGNSA. This CDR3 has 14 residues. CDR3 amino acids: CASSSPGQGNGYTF. Written as DNA, the CDR3 is TGTGCCAGCAGCTCTCCGGGACAGGGAAATGGCTACACCTTC. Looking up the rest from reference TRBV7-2 and TRBJ1-2 gives the full variable domain: GAGVSQSPSNKVTEKGKDVELRCDPISGHTALYWYRQSLGQGLEFLIYFQGNSAPDKSGLPSDRFSAERTGGSVSTLTIQRTQQEDSAVYLCASSSPGQGNGYTFGSGTRLTVV.

This clonotype was picked up a small number of times. V and J are TRBV24-1 and TRBJ2-1, with a possible D match to TRBD2 (5 bases). This CDR3 comprises 14 residues. V lost 5 bases and J 2 bases, leaving 9 bases between the germline ends. The germline V gene encodes CDR1 KGHDR and CDR2 SFDVKD. This chain's CDR3 is CATSAERPYNEQFF. CDR3 sequence (DNA): TGTGCCACCAGTGCGGAGCGGCCCTACAATGAGCAGTTCTTC.

The table lists this clonotype with a few counts. The CDR3 DNA is TGTGCCAGCCAGGGGGGTTCTCTCTACGAGCAGTACTTC. Translation gives CASQGGSLYEQYF. This chain connects TRBV2 to TRBJ2-7; D is perhaps TRBD1 (7 bases). This CDR3 has 13 amino acids. V was clipped by 8 bases and J by 3 bases, with 14 bases between them. The germline gives CDR1 SNHLY, CDR2 FYNNEI.

V is TRBV12-3 or TRBV12-4 and J is TRBJ2-1, with 7 bases aligning to TRBD1. The CDR3 is 16 residues long. Losses at the gene ends were 5 bases for V and 0 bases for J; bases not matched to a gene: 7. The CDR3 here is CASSPPQGPSYNEQFF. In DNA form, the CDR3 reads TGTGCCAGCAGTCCCCCACAGGGGCCCTCCTACAATGAGCAGTTCTTC.

The chain employs TRBV4-2 and TRBJ1-1, with D possibly being TRBD1 (5 bases). The CDR3 loop spans 15 amino acids. Trimming shortened V by 0 bases and J by 4 bases, and 12 bases separated the two germline ends. Germline V CDR1 and CDR2: LGHNA, YNFKEQ. CDR3 in amino acids: CASSQDPGDSTEAFF. CDR3 bases: TGTGCCAGCAGCCAAGATCCGGGGGATTCCACTGAAGCTTTCTTT.

This clonotype was seen a handful of times. The genes are TRBV9 and TRBJ2-1; 9 bases are shared with TRBD2. Germline assignment: CDR1 SGDLS and CDR2 YYNGEE. The CDR3 totals 15 residues. J lost 5 bases, V lost 3 bases, and 6 bases had no gene match. The CDR3 nucleotides are TGTGCCAGCAGCGGAACTAGCGGGCGAGACAATGAGCAGTTCTTC. The encoded protein is CASSGTSGRDNEQFF.

The chain combines TRBV5-4 with TRBJ2-1; 16 bases fit TRBD2. From germline, CDR1 is SGHNT and CDR2 YYREEE (reference sequence). The CDR3 loop spans 16 amino acids. V was clipped by 4 bases and J by 10 bases; unmatched bases: 8. The chain's CDR3 is CASSGGTSGRAEEQFF. As DNA, the CDR3 is TGTGCCAGCAGCGGTGGGACTAGCGGGAGGGCGGAGGAGCAGTTCTTC.

This clonotype was counted a few times. The chain couples TRBV24-1 to TRBJ2-1, with D unresolved. The germline V and J ends were trimmed by 4 bases and 3 bases, with 15 bases remaining between them. The V gene's germline CDR1 is KGHDR and CDR2 SFDVKD. CDR3 length: 16 residues. The CDR3 DNA sequence: TGTGCCACCAGTGACTCTACTACAGTCTACTACAATGAGCAGTTCTTC. Its translation is CATSDSTTVYYNEQFF.

CDR3 in amino acids: CASSYQGVLGGIRTEAFF. For the CDR3, the DNA is TGTGCCAGCAGTTACCAGGGGGTTTTGGGTGGAATAAGGACTGAAGCTTTCTTT. V is TRBV6-2 or TRBV6-3 and J is TRBJ1-1; the match to TRBD1 covers 7 bases. The germline CDR1 and CDR2 sequences are MNHEY and SVGEGT. With V trimmed by 2 bases and J by 5 bases, 17 bases remained unmatched. This CDR3 is built from 18 residues.

In nucleotides, the CDR3 is TGTGCCAGCAGCTTGGGTCCTAGCGGGGGGCTCAATGAGCAGTTCTTC. As protein: CASSLGPSGGLNEQFF. The chain is built from TRBV5-4 and TRBJ2-1; TRBD2 matches at 11 bases. The V segment lost 0 bases and the J segment 6 bases; nucleotides outside the gene matches: 5. Germline V CDR1 and CDR2: SGHNT, YYREEE (reference sequence). The CDR3 consists of 16 residues.

The J gene is TRBJ2-7, the V gene TRBV4-3; 10 bases align to TRBD2. Trimming at V came to 2 bases and at J to 0 bases, leaving 4 bases not matched to a gene. CDR1 is LGHNA and CDR2 is YSLEER in the germline V gene. The CDR3 covers 16 residues. CDR3: CASSQTLAGVSYEQYF. The CDR3 DNA sequence: TGCGCCAGCAGCCAAACTCTAGCGGGAGTCTCCTACGAGCAGTACTTC.